Following are 2 T cell receptor beta chains from one sample sequenced in a study of T cell responses to AZD1222 COVID-19 vaccine. The repertoire was sequenced with immunoSEQ multiplex PCR; TCRdb's copy has only in-frame clones and lacks some. There are approximately 85,000 clones in the sample; approximately 87% occur only once, and around 7.7% lies in the top ten. The sequencing here drew on peripheral blood, taken on day 0 of AZD1222 vaccination. These TCRs come from an adult in good health.

The genes are TRBV28 and TRBJ2-7, with D maybe TRBD1 (6 bases). The CDR3 is made up of 13 amino acids. The V gene's germline CDR1 is MDHEN and CDR2 SYDVKM. The V end lost 4 bases, the J end lost 2 bases, and 9 bases lay between the germline ends. CDR3 loop: CASSSGTPYEQYF. CDR3 nucleotides: TGTGCCAGCAGTTCCGGGACACCCTACGAGCAGTACTTC.

The V gene is TRBV6-1, the J gene TRBJ1-2; a weak D match, TRBD1 (6 bases). V was pared by 1 base and J by 12 bases, with 15 bases between. The germline gives CDR1 MNHNS, CDR2 SASEGT. The CDR3 runs to 13 residues. The CDR3 coding sequence is TGTGCCAGCAGTGAAGGCCTCCGGGACAAGAACACCTTC. It translates to CASSEGLRDKNTF.